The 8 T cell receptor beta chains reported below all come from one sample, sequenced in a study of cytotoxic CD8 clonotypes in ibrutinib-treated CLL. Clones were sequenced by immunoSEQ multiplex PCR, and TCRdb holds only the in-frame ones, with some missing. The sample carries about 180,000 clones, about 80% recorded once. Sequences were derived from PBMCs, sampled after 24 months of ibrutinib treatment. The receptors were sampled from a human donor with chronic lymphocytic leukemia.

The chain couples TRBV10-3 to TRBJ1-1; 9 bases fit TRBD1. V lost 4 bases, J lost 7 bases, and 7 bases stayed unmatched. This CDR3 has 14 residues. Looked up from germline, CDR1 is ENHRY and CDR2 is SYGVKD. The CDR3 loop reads CAISVGTGIFEAFF. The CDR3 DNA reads TGTGCCATCAGTGTCGGGACAGGGATTTTTGAAGCTTTCTTT.

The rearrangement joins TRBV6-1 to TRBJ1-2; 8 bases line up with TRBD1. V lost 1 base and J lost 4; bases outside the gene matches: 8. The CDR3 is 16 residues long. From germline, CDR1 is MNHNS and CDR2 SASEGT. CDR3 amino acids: CASSEDWAGGVYGYTF. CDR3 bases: TGTGCCAGCAGTGAAGACTGGGCAGGGGGCGTCTATGGCTACACCTTC.

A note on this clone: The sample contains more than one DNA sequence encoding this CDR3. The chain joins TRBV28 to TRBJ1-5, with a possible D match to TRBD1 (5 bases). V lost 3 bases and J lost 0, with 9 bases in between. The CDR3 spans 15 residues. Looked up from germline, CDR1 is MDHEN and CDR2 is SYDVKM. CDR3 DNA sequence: TGTGCCAGCAGTTTTAGCGGGGGTAGCAATCAGCCCCAGCATTTT. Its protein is CASSFSGGSNQPQHF. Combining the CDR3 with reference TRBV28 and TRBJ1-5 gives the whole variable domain DVKVTQSSRYLVKRTGEKVFLECVQDMDHENMFWYRQDPGLGLRLIYFSYDVKMKEKGDIPEGYSVSREKKERFSLILESASTNQTSMYLCASSFSGGSNQPQHFGDGTRLSIL.

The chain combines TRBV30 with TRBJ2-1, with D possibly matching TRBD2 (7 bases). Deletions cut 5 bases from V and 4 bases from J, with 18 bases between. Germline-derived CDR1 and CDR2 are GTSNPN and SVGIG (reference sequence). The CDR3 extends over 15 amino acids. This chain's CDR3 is CAWRTGGLPYNEQFF. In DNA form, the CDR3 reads TGTGCCTGGCGAACGGGGGGCCTCCCTTACAATGAGCAGTTCTTC.

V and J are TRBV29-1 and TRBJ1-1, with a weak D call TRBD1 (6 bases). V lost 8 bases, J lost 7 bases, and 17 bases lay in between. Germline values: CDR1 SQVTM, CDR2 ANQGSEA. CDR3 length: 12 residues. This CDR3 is CSTRQAGGEAFF. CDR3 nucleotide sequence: TGCAGCACCAGACAGGCCGGGGGTGAAGCTTTCTTT.

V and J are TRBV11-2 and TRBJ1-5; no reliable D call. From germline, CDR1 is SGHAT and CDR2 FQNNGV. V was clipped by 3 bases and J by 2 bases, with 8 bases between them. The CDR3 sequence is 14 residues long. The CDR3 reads CASSFTAGNQPQHF. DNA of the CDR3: TGTGCCAGCAGCTTTACTGCGGGCAATCAGCCCCAGCATTTT. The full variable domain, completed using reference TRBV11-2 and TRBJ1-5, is EAGVAQSPRYKIIEKRQSVAFWCNPISGHATLYWYQQILGQGPKLLIQFQNNGVVDDSQLPKDRFSAERLKGVDSTLKIQPAKLEDSAVYLCASSFTAGNQPQHFGDGTRLSIL.

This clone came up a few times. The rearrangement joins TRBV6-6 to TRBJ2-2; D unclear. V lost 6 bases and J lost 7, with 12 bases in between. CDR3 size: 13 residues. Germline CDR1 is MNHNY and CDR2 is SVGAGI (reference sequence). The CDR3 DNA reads TGTGCCAGCAGGGATTTTACGATCGGGGAGCTGTTTTTT. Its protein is CASRDFTIGELFF.

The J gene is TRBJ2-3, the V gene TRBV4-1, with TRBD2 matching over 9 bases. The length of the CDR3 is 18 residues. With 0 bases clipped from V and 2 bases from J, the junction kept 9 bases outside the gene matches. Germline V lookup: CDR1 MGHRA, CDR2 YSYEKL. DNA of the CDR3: TGCGCCAGCAGCCAAGAGGGGGCTAGCGGGATGCTCACAGATACGCAGTATTTT. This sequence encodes CASSQEGASGMLTDTQYF.